The next 18 T cell receptor beta chains were all read from a single sample in a study of shared clonotypes between healthy human individuals. Repertoires were generated with immunoSEQ multiplex PCR, while TCRdb's copy carries only in-frame clones and drops some. The table shows 2 million to 2.5 million clones, with about 94% occurring only once. What was sequenced was naive CD4+ T cells sorted from blood. Subset meaning: CD45RA+ positively selected. The receptors originated from a man in his late teens or twenties in good health.

For this clone: One junction end disagrees with the germline gene, perhaps due to a read error. The rearrangement uses TRBV7-7 and TRBJ2-2; the D gene could be TRBD1 or TRBD2 (6 bases each). The CDR3 runs to 15 residues. Per germline, CDR1 SSHAT and CDR2 FNYEAQ (reference sequence). This CDR3 reads CASSPEGGITGELFF. In DNA, the CDR3 is TGTGCTAGCAGCCCCGAGGGGGGCATTACCGGGGAGCTGTTTTTT.

The J gene is TRBJ2-7, the V gene TRBV5-1; TRBD1 matches 10 bases. The CDR3 runs to 15 residues. With V trimmed by 2 bases and J by 2 bases, 4 bases remained unmatched. CDR1 SGHRS and CDR2 YFSETQ come from the germline V gene. The CDR3 nucleotides are TGCGCCAGCAGCTTTGAAGGGACAGGGGCCTACGAGCAGTACTTC. Translated, it gives CASSFEGTGAYEQYF.

A word on this clone: One end of the junction does not line up with germline, which may come from a read error. The chain is built from TRBV7-9 and TRBJ2-7, with 9 positions matching TRBD1. CDR1 is SEHNR and CDR2 is FQNEAQ in the germline V gene (reference sequence). The CDR3 contains 13 residues. CDR3 DNA: TGTGCCAGCAGCTTGGACAGGGGTCGCGCCCCAGCCTTC. Its translation is CASSLDRGRAPAF.

The chain carries TRBV7-9 and TRBJ2-7, with TRBD2 identical over 9 bases. The CDR3 contains 13 residues. Germline assignment: CDR1 SEHNR and CDR2 FQNEAQ (reference sequence). V gave up 5 bases and J gave up 5 bases; unmatched junction bases: 4. CDR3 sequence (DNA): TGTGCCAGCAGCAGCGGGAGGATCAACGAGCAGTACTTC. Residues: CASSSGRINEQYF.

DNA of the CDR3: TGTGCCAGCGAGGGCGAAGGCCTGAACACTGAAGCTTTCTTT. It encodes CASEGEGLNTEAFF. The V call is TRBV2, the J call TRBJ1-1, with D unresolved. Germline assignment: CDR1 SNHLY and CDR2 FYNNEI. The CDR3 totals 14 residues. The V and J ends lost 8 bases and 0 bases respectively, with 13 bases between them.

This sequence joins TRBV2 and TRBJ2-1; D is unclear. The CDR3 spans 13 residues. Germline assignment: CDR1 SNHLY and CDR2 FYNNEI. The CDR3 sequence: CGSSGFTHNEQFF. CDR3 DNA sequence: TGTGGTAGCAGTGGGTTTACTCACAATGAGCAGTTCTTC.

J is TRBJ2-5 and V is TRBV6-5; TRBD1 matches 9 bases. The DNA end favors TRBJ2-7, so the J call may be wrong. CDR3 size: 13 residues. Germline loops: CDR1 MNHEY, CDR2 SVGAGI. CDR3 sequence reads: CASWSGQGYEQYF. DNA for the CDR3: TGTGCCAGTTGGTCGGGACAGGGCTACGAGCAGTACTTC.

V is TRBV9 and J is TRBJ2-3; D might be TRBD1 or TRBD2, each matching 6 bases. Germline values: CDR1 SGDLS, CDR2 YYNGEE. V lost 4 bases and J 1 base, leaving 19 bases between the germline ends. The CDR3 covers 17 residues. In nucleotides, the CDR3 is TGTGCCAGCAGCCCCGAAAGGGGGGCGCGGGGCACAGATACGCAGTATTTT. This translates into CASSPERGARGTDTQYF. The whole variable domain, remainder taken from reference TRBV9 and TRBJ2-3, is DSGVTQTPKHLITATGQRVTLRCSPRSGDLSVYWYQQSLDQGLQFLIQYYNGEERAKGNILERFSAQQFPDLHSELNLSSLELGDSALYFCASSPERGARGTDTQYFGPGTRLTVL.

The J gene is TRBJ2-3, the V gene TRBV4-1; 8 bases line up with TRBD2. In germline, CDR1 is MGHRA, CDR2 YSYEKL. V dropped 0 bases and J dropped 1; count of bases not matched to a gene: 3. The CDR3 contains 16 residues. CDR3 amino acids: CASSQDSGVRTDTQYF. The CDR3 DNA is TGCGCCAGCAGCCAAGATAGCGGGGTCCGCACAGATACGCAGTATTTT.

This chain joins TRBV10-3 and TRBJ1-5, with unresolved D. The V end lost 0 bases, the J end lost 2 bases, and 8 bases lay between the germline ends. Germline V gives CDR1 ENHRY, CDR2 SYGVKD. This CDR3 is 15 amino acids long. In DNA form, the CDR3 reads TGTGCCATCAGTGAGTCGAGCGAGGGCAATCAGCCCCAGCATTTT. Protein sequence: CAISESSEGNQPQHF.

The chain joins TRBV9 to TRBJ1-5; 8 positions match TRBD1. The CDR3 is 18 residues long. The J segment lost 2 bases and the V segment lost 4 bases, leaving 14 bases of the junction unmatched. The germline V gene encodes CDR1 SGDLS and CDR2 YYNGEE. CDR3 loop: CASSPRRRQGIGNQPQHF. The CDR3 bases are TGTGCCAGCAGCCCTAGAAGGAGACAGGGGATTGGCAATCAGCCCCAGCATTTT.

V usage is TRBV5-1 and J usage is TRBJ1-1; a weak D match, TRBD1 (6 bases). Germline-derived CDR1 and CDR2 are SGHRS and YFSETQ. The CDR3 is 17 amino acids. V lost 1 base and J 0 bases, leaving 16 bases between the germline ends. CDR3 bases: TGCGCCAGCAGCTTGTTTCCATCCGGACAGATGAACACTGAAGCTTTCTTT. Its translation: CASSLFPSGQMNTEAFF.

To note about this clone: Other DNA sequences in this sample translate to the same CDR3. This CDR3 reads CASSSGLGQETQYF. CDR3 DNA: TGTGCCAGCAGTTCGGGACTTGGACAAGAGACCCAGTACTTC. The rearrangement uses TRBV28 and TRBJ2-5; weak D call: TRBD2 (6 bases). The CDR3 runs 14 residues. Per the germline V gene, CDR1 is MDHEN and CDR2 is SYDVKM. V dropped 4 bases and J dropped 2 bases, with 11 bases sitting between them.

V usage is TRBV4-3 and J usage is TRBJ1-4, with 11 bases that match TRBD1. The CDR3 is 20 residues long. Germline CDR1 reads LGHNA; CDR2 reads YSLEER. V was clipped by 0 bases and J by 5 bases; unmatched bases: 14. The CDR3 is CASSQDMDRGLRRLNEKLFF. The CDR3 DNA is TGCGCCAGCAGCCAAGATATGGACAGGGGGCTAAGGAGGTTAAATGAAAAACTGTTTTTT.

In the case of this clone: Other nucleotide sequences in the sample specify the same CDR3. The CDR3 DNA follows: TGTGCCAGCAGCTTAGAGGATACGCAGTATTTT. Protein sequence: CASSLEDTQYF. This chain links TRBV7-8 with TRBJ2-3; the D is unclear. The germline CDR1 and CDR2 sequences are SGHVS and FQNEAQ. V was clipped by 1 base and J by 6 bases, with 2 bases between them. CDR3 size: 11 residues.

This chain joins TRBV5-1 and TRBJ2-3; 8 nucleotides line up with TRBD1. The J segment lost 6 bases and the V segment lost 3 bases, leaving 9 bases of the junction unmatched. This CDR3 region has 15 residues. From germline, CDR1 is SGHRS and CDR2 YFSETQ. In DNA form, the CDR3 reads TGCGCCAGCAGCTCCTCGGACAGGGCAGAGGATACGCAGTATTTT. Encoded protein: CASSSSDRAEDTQYF.

This clone was observed a single time. V and J are TRBV4-1 and TRBJ1-1, with TRBD1 as a possible D gene (5 bases). V shed 2 bases and J shed 4 bases, with 17 bases lying between them. CDR3 length: 16 residues. The germline V gene has CDR1 MGHRA and CDR2 YSYEKL. In DNA, the CDR3 is TGCGCCAGCAGCCAAAGGGGTCCGGGACGTAGCACTGAAGCTTTCTTT. This gives the protein CASSQRGPGRSTEAFF.

In regard to this clone: Other nucleotide sequences in the sample specify the same CDR3. This chain connects TRBV6-5 to TRBJ2-5, with D maybe TRBD2 (6 bases). V was trimmed by 3 bases and J by 5 bases, leaving 7 bases between them. Looked up from germline, CDR1 is MNHEY and CDR2 is SVGAGI. The CDR3 totals 12 residues. The CDR3 bases are TGTGCCAGCAGTTATGCGGGGGAGACCCAGTACTTC. Translating it yields CASSYAGETQYF.